This TCR beta chain derives from a study of patients and donors after allogeneic stem cell transplantation. The germline V and J ends were trimmed by 6 bases and 8 bases, with 17 bases remaining between them. The CDR3 totals 15 residues. TCRdb re-derived calls from the RT-PCR reads in MiXCR, one entry per CDR3 protein. The sample carries roughly 940,000 distinct CDR3 sequences, roughly 18% recorded once. Sequences were obtained from blood, either unsorted or a sorted T cell fraction (not recorded which). The source of this sequence is a human donor who was either an allogeneic HSCT recipient or a stem cell or donor lymphocyte infusion donor (not recorded which). It is not recorded whose cells these are; they may come from a transplant donor. J is TRBJ1-6 and V is TRBV12-3 or TRBV12-4; the D is unclear. The CDR3 spells CASSPAGHGHSPLHF. CDR3 coding DNA: TGTGCCAGCAGCCCCGCGGGCCACGGGCATTCACCCCTCCACTTT.